The 20 T cell receptor beta chains below were found in one sample sequenced in a study of beta chain features in type 1 diabetes. As every portion of the isolated RNA was reverse transcribed, the sequencing read expressed TCRB transcripts. Profiled with immunoSEQ multiplex PCR; TCRdb holds only in-frame clones, not every one. This sample has roughly 400,000 clones; around 16% occur once, and the top ten carry under 0.02%. The specimen sequenced was naive CD4+ T cells from blood. Receptors were obtained from a woman aged 18-29 years in good health.

J is TRBJ2-7 and V is TRBV4-1, with a tentative D call TRBD1 (7 bases). This CDR3 is 16 amino acids long. Germline CDR1 reads MGHRA; CDR2 reads YSYEKL. Trimming pared 5 bases from V and 1 base from J, leaving 18 bases between. This chain's CDR3 is CASSSPTGRTSYEQYF. The CDR3, as DNA: TGCGCCAGCAGCAGTCCGACAGGGAGGACTTCCTACGAGCAGTACTTC.

This clone occurred a few times. This chain links TRBV4-2 with TRBJ2-7; 9 nucleotides agree with TRBD2. The CDR3 consists of 16 residues. The germline gives CDR1 LGHNA, CDR2 YNFKEQ. J gave up 5 bases and V 1 base, and 9 bases lay outside the gene matches. CDR3: CASSQGQGLALDEQYF. Written as DNA, the CDR3 is TGTGCCAGCAGCCAAGGACAGGGACTAGCCCTCGACGAGCAGTACTTC.

This clone was seen only a few times. CDR3 protein: CASRYTGTGSANEQFF. The CDR3 DNA is TGTGCCAGCAGATACACCGGGACAGGGAGTGCAAATGAGCAGTTCTTC. V and J are TRBV7-8 and TRBJ2-1; TRBD1 matches 9 bases. The J segment lost 7 bases and the V segment lost 6 bases, leaving 13 bases of the junction unmatched. The CDR3 length is 16 residues. Germline V gene lookup returns CDR1 SGHVS and CDR2 FQNEAQ. Full variable domain (remainder filled in from reference TRBV7-8 and TRBJ2-1): GAGVSQSPRYKVAKRGQDVALRCDPISGHVSLFWYQQALGQGPEFLTYFQNEAQLDKSGLPSDRFFAERPEGSVSTLKIQRTQQEDSAVYLCASRYTGTGSANEQFFGPGTRLTVL.

This clone showed up just a few times. The genes are TRBV5-1 and TRBJ2-1, with 9 bases identical to TRBD1. The germline CDR1 and CDR2 sequences are SGHRS and YFSETQ. This CDR3 has 18 residues. J gave up 2 bases and V 0 bases, and 9 bases lay outside the gene matches. For the CDR3, the DNA is TGCGCCAGCAGCTTGGAGGTCGGACGGGACAGGGCCTACAATGAGCAGTTCTTC. It yields the protein CASSLEVGRDRAYNEQFF.

The chain has TRBV29-1 and TRBJ2-7, with 7 bases identical to TRBD2. J gave up 6 bases and V 6 bases, and 11 bases lay outside the gene matches. Per germline, CDR1 SQVTM and CDR2 ANQGSEA. CDR3 size: 13 residues. The CDR3 bases are TGCAGCGTCCGTGGTAGACTAGCCTCCGAGCAGTACTTC. The encoded protein is CSVRGRLASEQYF.

This clone was seen more than once but under ten times. The chain employs TRBV30 and TRBJ2-1; 11 bases fit TRBD2. Trimming at V came to 2 bases and at J to 7 bases, leaving 7 bases not matched to a gene. CDR3 length: 15 amino acids. Germline V gene data show CDR1 as GTSNPN and CDR2 as SVGIG (reference sequence). This CDR3 is CAWSPGLAVLNEQFF. CDR3 DNA sequence: TGTGCCTGGAGTCCGGGACTAGCGGTGTTAAATGAGCAGTTCTTC.

V usage is TRBV15 and J usage is TRBJ1-1; no clear D. V lost 1 base and J 6 bases, leaving 12 bases between the germline ends. The V gene's germline CDR1 is LNHNV and CDR2 YYDKDF (reference sequence). This CDR3 region has 14 residues. This chain's CDR3 is CATSRGGRGAEAFF. The CDR3 DNA reads TGTGCCACCAGCAGAGGCGGCCGGGGAGCTGAAGCTTTCTTT. The full variable domain, its missing parts supplied by reference TRBV15 and TRBJ1-1, is DAMVIQNPRYQVTQFGKPVTLSCSQTLNHNVMYWYQQKSSQAPKLLFHYYDKDFNNEADTPDNFQSRRPNTSFCFLDIRSPGLGDTAMYLCATSRGGRGAEAFFGQGTRLTVV.

This clone was seen only a few times. V and J are TRBV2 and TRBJ2-1, with 8 bases that match TRBD2. In germline, CDR1 is SNHLY, CDR2 FYNNEI. V was pared by 5 bases and J by 6 bases, with 9 bases of the junction left unmatched. This CDR3 spans 15 amino acids. CDR3 region: CASSRGLALFNEQFF. CDR3 bases: TGTGCCAGCAGTCGAGGACTAGCCCTTTTCAATGAGCAGTTCTTC.

The chain carries TRBV4-3 and TRBJ1-1; possibly TRBD1 for D (5 bases). This CDR3 region has 17 residues. From germline, CDR1 is LGHNA and CDR2 YSLEER. Trimming removed 4 bases at V and 0 bases at J, with 18 bases between. The chain's CDR3 is CASSLLRGGRMNTEAFF. CDR3 nucleotides: TGCGCCAGCAGCCTCCTTCGGGGGGGTAGAATGAACACTGAAGCTTTCTTT.

Only a few counts were recorded for this clone. The chain couples TRBV29-1 to TRBJ2-7; 8 positions agree with TRBD1. Germline trimming cut 4 bases from V and 3 bases from J; bases unmatched to any gene: 5. Germline lookup yields CDR1 SQVTM and CDR2 ANQGSEA. This CDR3 contains 13 residues. The CDR3 reads CSVGGQGLYEQYF. CDR3 coding DNA: TGCAGCGTTGGAGGACAGGGTCTCTACGAGCAGTACTTC.

This clone has more than one count but fewer than ten. This chain links TRBV28 with TRBJ2-5; no firm D call. Trimming cost V 10 bases and J 5 bases, with 11 bases left between them. Germline V gives CDR1 MDHEN, CDR2 SYDVKM. The CDR3 loop spans 11 amino acids. The CDR3 is CATEMRETQYF. The CDR3 nucleotides are TGTGCCACCGAGATGCGGGAGACCCAGTACTTC.

This clone appeared a few times. The rearrangement uses TRBV28 and TRBJ1-5, with D hard to call. From germline, CDR1 is MDHEN and CDR2 SYDVKM. The ends were cut back, 1 base at V and 4 bases at J, with 11 bases in the middle. CDR3 size: 15 residues. CDR3 in DNA: TGTGCCAGCAGTTTATTCACCGGAGGAAATCAGCCCCAGCATTTT. Translated: CASSLFTGGNQPQHF.

As to this clone: Other nucleotide sequences from this sample produce the same CDR3. The gene calls are TRBV5-1 and TRBJ2-7; 9 bases are shared with TRBD1. Per the germline V gene, CDR1 is SGHRS and CDR2 is YFSETQ. The CDR3 totals 14 residues. The trim removed 0 bases at V and 4 bases at J, leaving 2 bases unmatched. CDR3 region: CASSLGDRGYEQYF. CDR3 coding DNA: TGCGCCAGCAGCTTGGGAGACAGGGGGTACGAGCAGTACTTC.

CDR3 residues: CASSPYGPGELFF. CDR3 nucleotides: TGTGCCAGCAGCCCGTATGGGCCCGGGGAGCTGTTTTTT. The chain uses TRBV14 and TRBJ2-2; D not resolved. CDR1 is SGHDN, CDR2 FVKESK, per germline. The CDR3 has 13 residues. The germline V and J ends were trimmed by 4 bases and 6 bases, with 9 bases remaining between them.

Only a few counts were recorded for this clone. The chain carries TRBV6-6 and TRBJ2-7, with 8 bases identical to TRBD2. Losses at the gene ends were 10 bases for V and 6 bases for J; bases not matched to a gene: 11. There are 13 residues in the CDR3. CDR1 is MNHNY and CDR2 is SVGAGI in the germline V gene (reference sequence). In DNA, the CDR3 is TGTGCCACCCACAAGCGGGAGAGGCTCGAGCAGTACTTC. It specifies CATHKRERLEQYF.

This clone was detected a few times. The rearrangement joins TRBV27 to TRBJ2-1; TRBD2 agrees at 9 bases. Germline V gene sequence: CDR1 MNHEY, CDR2 SMNVEV (reference sequence). The CDR3 sequence is 15 residues long. The V segment lost 7 bases and the J segment 2 bases; nucleotides outside the gene matches: 6. The DNA for the CDR3 is TGTGCCAGCAATTCCGCGGGAGGGCCCTACAATGAGCAGTTCTTC. This translates into CASNSAGGPYNEQFF.

The V and J genes are TRBV11-1 and TRBJ2-7; no definite D call. Germline V gene data show CDR1 as SGHAT and CDR2 as FQDESV (reference sequence). The CDR3 spans 15 residues. V shed 2 bases and J shed 6 bases, with 17 bases lying between them. The CDR3 DNA reads as TGTGCCAGCAGCTTATTTGGTTCGAGCTTTAGCGAGCAGTACTTC. The encoded protein is CASSLFGSSFSEQYF.

The V gene is TRBV7-9, the J gene TRBJ1-2; D uncertain. V shed 3 bases and J shed 0 bases, with 14 bases lying between them. The germline CDR1 and CDR2 sequences are SEHNR and FQNEAQ (reference sequence). The CDR3 consists of 16 residues. DNA for the CDR3: TGTGCCAGCAGCTTTAGCGATCAGAGGGCTAACTATGGCTACACCTTC. This encodes CASSFSDQRANYGYTF.

V usage is TRBV28 and J usage is TRBJ2-7, with D maybe TRBD2 (6 bases). V lost 9 bases to trimming and J lost 1 base, with 13 bases between them. Germline CDR1 MDHEN, CDR2 SYDVKM. The CDR3 consists of 13 residues. The CDR3 DNA follows: TGTGCCAGTTGCACCGGGACTTCCTACGAGCAGTACTTC. Its protein is CASCTGTSYEQYF.

This clone was found a few times. The chain carries TRBV5-1 and TRBJ1-1; D unclear. The CDR3 covers 14 residues. Germline-derived CDR1 and CDR2 are SGHRS and YFSETQ. V was trimmed by 5 bases and J by 4 bases, leaving 15 bases between them. The CDR3 nucleotides read TGCGCCAGCAGTTCCCGACGGGGTTCCACTGAAGCTTTCTTT. This translates into CASSSRRGSTEAFF. The full variable domain, with the rest looked up from reference TRBV5-1 and TRBJ1-1, is KAGVTQTPRYLIKTRGQQVTLSCSPISGHRSVSWYQQTPGQGLQFLFEYFSETQRNKGNFPGRFSGRQFSNSRSEMNVSTLELGDSALYLCASSSRRGSTEAFFGQGTRLTVV.